The 14 T cell receptor beta chains presented below share a single source sample, sequenced in a study of identical twins. TCRdb redid the calling of the 5' RACE reads with MiXCR, one entry per CDR3 protein. The sample shows hundreds of thousands of distinct CDR3 sequences, 15% to 20% of them seen only once. The same specimen was also included in a second study, on T cells expressing NK-cell markers.

Sequencing used PBMCs. These receptors originate from a woman younger than 35 in good health.

The chain is built from TRBV10-2 and TRBJ1-1; a weak D match, TRBD1 (5 bases). V shed 7 bases and J shed 0 bases, with 18 bases lying between them. Germline CDR1 is WSHSY and CDR2 is SAAADI. The CDR3 length is 16 residues. The DNA for the CDR3 is TGCGCCAGCAAAACGGGTCTCGGGGGAGTGAACACTGAAGCTTTCTTT. Its translation: CASKTGLGGVNTEAFF.

This clonotype showed up just a few times. The V and J genes are TRBV18 and TRBJ1-1, with D tentatively TRBD1 (6 bases). Per germline, CDR1 KGHSH and CDR2 LQKENI. Trimming removed 0 bases from V and 10 bases from J, with 18 bases in between. The CDR3 consists of 15 residues. The CDR3 region is CASSPPIGGRTGAFF. CDR3 nucleotide sequence: TGTGCCAGCTCACCACCCATAGGGGGGAGAACGGGAGCTTTCTTT.

J is TRBJ2-1 and V is TRBV7-8, with D perhaps matching TRBD1 (6 bases). From germline, CDR1 is SGHVS and CDR2 FQNEAQ. The V and J ends lost 2 bases and 3 bases respectively, with 14 bases between them. The CDR3 spans 16 residues. The CDR3 DNA reads TGTGCCAGCAGCTTACTCCCAGGGGCCCTCTACAATGAGCAGTTCTTC. This gives the protein CASSLLPGALYNEQFF.

A few counts support this clonotype. The V gene is TRBV29-1, the J gene TRBJ2-7; D assignment may be TRBD1 or TRBD2 (5 bases each). Germline CDR1 reads SQVTM; CDR2 reads ANQGSEA. Between the trimmed V and J ends, which lost 0 bases and 1 base, there was a span of 7 bases. This CDR3 is built from 13 residues. The CDR3 coding sequence is TGCAGCGTTGAAGACAGGGAGTCCTACGAGCAGTACTTC. Translating gives CSVEDRESYEQYF.

J is TRBJ2-7 and V is TRBV14, with D possibly called TRBD1 or TRBD2 (7 bases each). CDR1 and CDR2 from the germline V gene are SGHDN and FVKESK. The CDR3 runs 13 residues. Trimming left V 6 bases short and J 3 bases short, with 12 bases between. The CDR3 loop reads CASSAGGGYEQYF. The CDR3 DNA reads TGTGCCAGCAGTGCAGGGGGGGGCTACGAGCAGTACTTC. The whole variable domain, remainder taken from reference TRBV14 and TRBJ2-7, is EAGVTQFPSHSVIEKGQTVTLRCDPISGHDNLYWYRRVMGKEIKFLLHFVKESKQDESGMPNNRFLAERTGGTYSTLKVQPAELEDSGVYFCASSAGGGYEQYFGPGTRLTVT.

This clonotype was seen more than once but under ten times. The chain carries TRBV12-3 or TRBV12-4 and TRBJ2-7; TRBD1 matches at 12 bases. The CDR3 totals 13 residues. Unmatched junction bases numbered 3, after V lost 6 bases and J lost 6 bases. The CDR3 coding sequence is TGTGCCAGCAGCCGGGACAGGGGGCTCGAGCAGTACTTC. Its protein is CASSRDRGLEQYF.

This clonotype has ten or more counts. The chain joins TRBV5-6 to TRBJ2-3; 7 bases align to TRBD2. This CDR3 is 16 amino acids long. The germline V gene encodes CDR1 SGHDT and CDR2 YYEEEE. V was clipped by 4 bases and J by 0 bases; unmatched bases: 8. CDR3 sequence (DNA): TGTGCCAGCAGCCCTCCTAGCGGATTGAGCACAGATACGCAGTATTTT. Its translation is CASSPPSGLSTDTQYF.

This clonotype was counted between two and nine times. V usage is TRBV20-1 and J usage is TRBJ1-6; D is unclear. V shed 2 bases and J shed 7 bases, with 12 bases lying between them. The CDR3 is made up of 14 amino acids. Germline V gene lookup returns CDR1 DFQATT and CDR2 SNEGSKA (reference sequence). CDR3: CSARWGMGNSPLHF. CDR3 nucleotide sequence: TGCAGTGCTAGATGGGGAATGGGAAATTCACCCCTCCACTTT.

The genes are TRBV12-3 or TRBV12-4 and TRBJ1-1; D gene ambiguous. Trimming cost V 2 bases and J 7 bases, with 14 bases left between them. The CDR3 runs to 14 residues. Written as DNA, the CDR3 is TGTGCCAGCAGTTTATCCAACATGAATGTTGAAGCTTTCTTT. This translates into CASSLSNMNVEAFF.

This clonotype was observed a handful of times. The V and J genes are TRBV5-1 and TRBJ2-1; 12 bases match TRBD2. CDR3 length: 19 amino acids. Losses at the gene ends were 4 bases for V and 0 bases for J; bases not matched to a gene: 11. Germline assignment: CDR1 SGHRS and CDR2 YFSETQ. CDR3 amino acids: CASSPLTSGGYSSYNEQFF. The CDR3 nucleotides are TGCGCCAGCAGCCCCCTAACTAGCGGGGGGTACAGCTCCTACAATGAGCAGTTCTTC.

This chain links TRBV7-8 with TRBJ2-1; D unresolved. Germline V gene sequence: CDR1 SGHVS, CDR2 FQNEAQ. The CDR3 sequence is 15 residues long. Trimming cost V 5 bases and J 4 bases, with 15 bases left between them. The CDR3 is CASSEDPSYYNEQFF. Here the CDR3 DNA reads TGTGCCAGCAGCGAAGACCCCTCGTATTACAATGAGCAGTTCTTC.

This clonotype was observed a handful of times. This chain links TRBV9 with TRBJ2-7; D is ambiguous. With 0 bases removed from V and 6 bases from J, the gap between germline ends came to 10 bases. Germline V lookup: CDR1 SGDLS, CDR2 YYNGEE. The CDR3 sequence is 13 residues long. Here the CDR3 reads CASSVVQLGEQYF. CDR3 DNA: TGTGCCAGCAGCGTAGTGCAGCTGGGCGAGCAGTACTTC.

This clonotype was picked up a small number of times. V is TRBV7-8 and J is TRBJ2-7; D is undetermined. This CDR3 comprises 13 residues. CDR1 and CDR2 (germline): SGHVS, FQNEAQ. The V and J ends lost 5 bases and 5 bases respectively, with 13 bases between them. The CDR3 reads CASSPTLYHEQYF. The CDR3 nucleotides read TGTGCCAGCAGCCCGACTCTATACCACGAGCAGTACTTC.

The rearrangement links TRBV18 to TRBJ2-5; TRBD2 is a possible D gene (6 bases). This CDR3 contains 15 residues. Trimming removed 3 bases at V and 4 bases at J, with 15 bases between. Germline values: CDR1 KGHSH, CDR2 LQKENI. CDR3 DNA: TGTGCCAGCTCACCTTCCGCAGGGACTGGAGAGACCCAGTACTTC. This sequence encodes CASSPSAGTGETQYF.